Included here is one T cell receptor beta chain sequence, with context. The V end was cut by 3 bases, the J end by 2 bases, with 11 bases between. Germline V lookup: CDR1 DFQATT, CDR2 SNEGSKA (reference sequence). This CDR3 is 14 amino acids long. Symptom resolution, clearance, or two negative PCRs marked donors in Cohort 3 as recovered. This sample stems from a study of blood T cell repertoires in COVID-19. Sequencing was performed with immunoSEQ multiplex PCR; in TCRdb, only in-frame clones are kept and a portion is missing. The repertoire has 150,000 to 200,000 clones, over 75% of them found once; the top ten carry approximately 11%.

This sequence joins TRBV20-1 and TRBJ1-5, with a weak D call TRBD1 (6 bases). Specimen: PBMCs or T cells enriched from blood (not recorded which). This TCR derives from a man over 45 who had recovered from COVID-19. The CDR3 bases are TGCAGTGCTAGTAAGGGGGTCGGCAATCAGCCCCAGCATTTT. As protein: CSASKGVGNQPQHF.